Listed below are T cell receptor beta chains from one sample, sequenced in a study of CD8+ T cells in alopecia areata. Sequencing was performed with immunoSEQ multiplex PCR; in TCRdb, only in-frame clones are kept and a portion is missing. The sample carries about 250,000 clones, 50% to 75% recorded once. The source material was CD4+ T cells sorted from blood, sampled at week 52, from a patient treated with tofacitinib. These TCRs come from a human donor with alopecia areata. Both conserved end residues are part of each CDR3. D genes are given only for firm matches. Expanded clones get a size class; other rows say once, few or many, or leave the size out.

v_gene	j_gene	abundance	d_gene	CDR3nt	CDR3aa
TRBV30	TRBJ2-7	-	-	TGTGCCACGAGGGGGAGCGGGGACCTTTACGAGCAGTACTTC	CATRGSGDLYEQYF
TRBV29-1	TRBJ2-7	-	-	TGCAGCGTTGTCCTGCAGGGGCTCGAGCAGTACTTC	CSVVLQGLEQYF
TRBV6-1	TRBJ2-7	-	-	TGTGCCAGCTTTGAAGGGTTCGACGAGCAGTACTTC	CASFEGFDEQYF
TRBV2	TRBJ2-5	few	TRBD1	TGTGCCAGCAGCGGGACAGGACAAGAGACCCAGTACTTC	CASSGTGQETQYF
TRBV5-1	TRBJ2-5	-	TRBD2	TGCGCCAGCAGCGGGACTAGCGGATTAGCGGAGACCCAGTACTTC	CASSGTSGLAETQYF
TRBV30	TRBJ1-1	-	-	TGTGCCTGGAGGCCTGACAAGGGAGAAAACACTGAAGCTTTCTTT	CAWRPDKGENTEAFF
TRBV7-9	TRBJ1-2	few	-	TGTGCCAGCAGCTTAAGTGGGCTAATCAGTGGCTATGGCTACACCTTC	CASSLSGLISGYGYTF
TRBV30	TRBJ1-6	-	-	TGTGCCTGGAGTGTTGGGGGCATAGGATACTATAATTCACCCCTCCACTTT	CAWSVGGIGYYNSPLHF
TRBV7-9	TRBJ2-5	-	-	TGTGCCAGCAGCTCAATAATTCAAGAGACCCAGTACTTC	CASSSIIQETQYF
TRBV7-9	TRBJ2-1	-	TRBD1	TGTGCCAGCAGCCCGGACAGGGGGCACATCCATGAGCAGTTCTTC	CASSPDRGHIHEQFF
TRBV5-1	TRBJ1-2	-	TRBD1	TGCGCCAGCACCCCTGGGACAGGGACCATATATGGCTACACCTTC	CASTPGTGTIYGYTF
TRBV30	TRBJ2-5	-	-	TGTGCCTGGAGTCGAGGGGGTCGGCAAGAGACCCAGTACTTC	CAWSRGGRQETQYF
TRBV29-1	TRBJ2-5	-	TRBD1	TGCAGCGCGGGGACAGGGGAAAAGACCCAGTACTTC	CSAGTGEKTQYF
TRBV7-2	TRBJ1-6	-	TRBD1	TGTGCCAGCACCCCGAGACAGGGCTACTATAATTCACCCCTCCACTTT	CASTPRQGYYNSPLHF
TRBV29-1	TRBJ1-4	few	-	TGCAGCGTTGAAGGGGGGACTAATGAAAAACTGTTTTTT	CSVEGGTNEKLFF
TRBV9	TRBJ2-7	few	TRBD1	TGTGCCAGCAGCGCCGGGACAGACTACGAGCAGTACTTC	CASSAGTDYEQYF
TRBV4-1	TRBJ1-2	-	-	TGCGCCAGCAGCCAAGATGTGGGACATGGCTACACCTTC	CASSQDVGHGYTF
TRBV18	TRBJ2-1	-	TRBD1	TGTGCCAGCTCACCCCCGGGACAGAAGTTCTTC	CASSPPGQKFF
TRBV6-5	TRBJ1-2	-	-	TGTGCCAGCAGTTACTCTGAGGTGGGGGGTGGTGGCTACACCTTC	CASSYSEVGGGGYTF
TRBV4-1	TRBJ2-3	-	-	TGCGCCAGCAGCCAAGTCGAAACAGGTGCAGATACGCAGTATTTT	CASSQVETGADTQYF
TRBV7-9	TRBJ2-5	-	TRBD2	TGTGCCAGCAGCTTAGCGGGGACTAGCCCTCAAGAGACCCAGTACTTC	CASSLAGTSPQETQYF
TRBV29-1	TRBJ2-7	-	TRBD1	TGCAGCGTTCTCCCCAGGGGGCAAGACGAGCAGTACTTC	CSVLPRGQDEQYF
TRBV29-1	TRBJ1-2	-	TRBD1	TGCAGCGCGGGACAGGGGCATGGCTACACCTTC	CSAGQGHGYTF
TRBV29-1	TRBJ2-2	-	-	TGCAGCGCCCAAAATAACACCGGGGAGCTGTTTTTT	CSAQNNTGELFF
TRBV29-1	TRBJ2-5	-	TRBD2	TGCAGCGGGGACTACGGGGAGACCCAGTACTTC	CSGDYGETQYF
TRBV30	TRBJ2-3	-	TRBD2	TGTGCCTGGAGCCGTAGCGGGGGGACAGATACGCAGTATTTT	CAWSRSGGTDTQYF